This T cell receptor (beta chain) is drawn from a study of Ad26.COV2.S vaccination and SARS-CoV-2 variants. The study, taken as a whole, reports: With respect to non-spike TCR breadth, vaccine and placebo recipients were similar.

About this clone itself: The antigen remains undetermined.

Treatment reported: roughly 18 received Ad26.COV2.S at low or high dose, single or two shots; about 5 received placebo; per-sample allocation not given. The samples were gathered on day 63 after the first injection of vaccine or placebo. Clones were read by immunoSEQ multiplex PCR, and TCRdb kept only the in-frame ones, dropping some. The table shows approximately 460,000 clones, with roughly 87% occurring only once. The CDR3 totals 15 residues. Germline CDR1 is MNHEY and CDR2 is SVGAGI. V lost 2 bases, J lost 1 base, and 10 bases lay in between. The gene calls are TRBV6-5 and TRBJ2-3, with D uncertain. The specimen comprised peripheral blood, sampled in a trial of Ad26.COV2.S vaccine versus placebo. The receptor was derived from a person between 18 and 59 years old who received the Ad26.COV2.S COVID-19 vaccine or a placebo. CDR3 in DNA: TGTGCCAGCAGTTACCGAGTGGCCCGCACAGATACGCAGTATTTT. It encodes CASSYRVARTDTQYF.